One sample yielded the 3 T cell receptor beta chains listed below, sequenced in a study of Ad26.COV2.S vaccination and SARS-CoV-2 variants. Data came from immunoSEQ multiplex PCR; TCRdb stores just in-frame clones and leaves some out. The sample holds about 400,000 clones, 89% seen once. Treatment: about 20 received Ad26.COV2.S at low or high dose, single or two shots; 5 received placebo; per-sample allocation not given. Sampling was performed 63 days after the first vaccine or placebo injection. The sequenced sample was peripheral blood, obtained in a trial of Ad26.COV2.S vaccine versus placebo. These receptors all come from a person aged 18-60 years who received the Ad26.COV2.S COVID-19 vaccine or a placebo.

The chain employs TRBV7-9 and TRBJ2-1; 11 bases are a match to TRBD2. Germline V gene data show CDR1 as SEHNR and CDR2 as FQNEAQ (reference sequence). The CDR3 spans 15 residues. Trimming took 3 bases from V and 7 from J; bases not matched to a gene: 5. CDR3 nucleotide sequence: TGTGCCAGCAGCTTGCTAGCGGGAGGATCAAATGAGCAGTTCTTC. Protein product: CASSLLAGGSNEQFF.

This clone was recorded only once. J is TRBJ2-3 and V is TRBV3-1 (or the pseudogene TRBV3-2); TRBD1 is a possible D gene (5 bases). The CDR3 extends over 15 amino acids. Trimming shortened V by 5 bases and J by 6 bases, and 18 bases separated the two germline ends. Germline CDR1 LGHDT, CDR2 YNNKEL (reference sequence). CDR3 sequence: CASSEGAHRADTQYF. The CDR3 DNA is TGTGCCAGCAGCGAAGGGGCCCACCGGGCCGATACGCAGTATTTT.

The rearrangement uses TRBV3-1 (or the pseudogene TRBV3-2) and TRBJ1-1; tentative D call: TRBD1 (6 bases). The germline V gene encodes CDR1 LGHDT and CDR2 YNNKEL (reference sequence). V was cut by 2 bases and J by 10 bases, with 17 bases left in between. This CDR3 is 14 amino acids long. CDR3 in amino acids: CASSQLLGQTPAFF. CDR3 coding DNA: TGTGCCAGCAGCCAACTACTCGGACAGACTCCAGCTTTCTTT.